These T cell receptor beta chains were read from a single sample in a study of blood T cell repertoires in COVID-19. The protocol was immunoSEQ multiplex PCR, while the TCRdb copy is restricted to in-frame clones and leaves out a portion. This sample has a few hundred thousand clones, with around nine tenths found just once. The material sequenced was peripheral blood. Receptors were obtained from a man aged 55 to 69 with acute or convalescent COVID-19. The CDR3 runs from the conserved cysteine through the conserved F or W. The order of the fields is clone size, CDR3 length, V gene, D gene, J gene, CDR3 protein. A D gene is named only where the DNA matches it firmly. Some rows mark clone size as missing; the rest say once, few, many or name a class of expanded clone.

NA,14,TRBV10-3,TRBD1,TRBJ2-7,CAIRPGTGGHEQYF
NA,15,TRBV19,NA,TRBJ2-4,CASSSWESAKNIQYF
NA,16,TRBV11-2,TRBD1,TRBJ2-6,CASSLDRGPGANVLTF
NA,16,TRBV14,TRBD1,TRBJ1-2,CASSQDRGTAPGGYTF
NA,16,TRBV6-5,TRBD1,TRBJ1-5,CASSSSTGMGNQPQHF
NA,17,TRBV4-3,TRBD1,TRBJ1-2,CASSQDRGRAFNYGYTF
once,14,TRBV2,TRBD2,TRBJ2-1,CASSDGLAGLIRFF
NA,14,TRBV7-3,TRBD1,TRBJ2-5,CASSDGTGSETQYF
NA,13,TRBV2,TRBD1,TRBJ1-2,CASGGQGRNGYTF
NA,15,TRBV14,NA,TRBJ2-1,CASSPKQGGVNEQFF
once,15,TRBV5-4,NA,TRBJ1-2,CASSLEPLPSDGYTF
NA,14,TRBV19,TRBD2,TRBJ2-3,CASRTSGGGDTQYF
few,17,TRBV5-6,NA,TRBJ2-7,CASSASKPGLFSYEQYF
few,16,TRBV5-6,TRBD1,TRBJ2-5,CASSGYGQGERGAQYF
NA,15,TRBV19,NA,TRBJ1-4,CASSTRRPRGEKLFF
NA,16,TRBV6-6,TRBD1,TRBJ2-1,CASSRRQGSSYNEQFF
NA,14,TRBV5-1,NA,TRBJ1-1,CASSLTGPNTEAFF
NA,15,TRBV14,NA,TRBJ2-3,CASSQEKTSTDTQYF
NA,16,TRBV12-1,NA,TRBJ1-1,CASSLSVSGGPFRAFF
NA,13,TRBV6-1,NA,TRBJ1-5,CASSERGIQPQHF
NA,15,TRBV7-9,TRBD1,TRBJ2-2,CASSRTGGRTGELFF
NA,13,TRBV29-1,NA,TRBJ1-1,CSVWATVNTEAFF
NA,14,TRBV5-1,TRBD2,TRBJ2-7,CASSSGLAAYEQYF
NA,15,TRBV19,NA,TRBJ1-5,CASSDKTNFGQPQHF
NA,18,TRBV2,TRBD1,TRBJ1-3,CASSESATGVLRGNTIYF
NA,15,TRBV15,NA,TRBJ1-2,CATSRVALANYGYTF
NA,16,TRBV7-3,NA,TRBJ2-3,CASSPRGAAGTDTQYF
once,16,TRBV7-2,NA,TRBJ2-4,CASSPGQGRAKNIQYF
NA,15,TRBV6-5,NA,TRBJ1-1,CASSYSIRRRTEAFF
NA,15,TRBV2,NA,TRBJ2-1,CASTTVGVENNEQFF
NA,13,TRBV5-1,TRBD1,TRBJ2-7,CASGDSAATEQYF
NA,14,TRBV20-1,NA,TRBJ1-6,CSASVGREGSPLHF
NA,16,TRBV6-9,NA,TRBJ2-1,CASSYSSACSYNEQFF
NA,16,TRBV9,TRBD2,TRBJ2-2,CASSVAGGSDGGELFF
NA,15,TRBV5-5,NA,TRBJ1-4,CASSLGRDRYEKLFF
many,16,TRBV27,NA,TRBJ2-3,CASSFNRVRATDTQYF
few,11,TRBV29-1,NA,TRBJ2-5,CSVVQVITQYF
NA,12,TRBV2,NA,TRBJ1-6,CASSANNSPLHF
once,14,TRBV19,TRBD2,TRBJ2-1,CASSGGLAVDEQFF
NA,13,TRBV27,TRBD1,TRBJ1-2,CASSLRRQGAYTF
NA,13,TRBV12-3/TRBV12-4,TRBD1,TRBJ2-1,CASSLLTGTGEFF
NA,15,TRBV9,NA,TRBJ1-5,CASSPRGRSNQPQHF
once,17,TRBV6-2/TRBV6-3,TRBD2,TRBJ2-3,CASSYSTSGVWLDTQYF
NA,17,TRBV9,NA,TRBJ2-1,CASSVAAAGTAYNEQFF
NA,15,TRBV3-1/TRBV3-2,TRBD2,TRBJ2-5,CASSPREGPQETQYF
NA,17,TRBV5-6,NA,TRBJ2-3,CASSLVGDRPSTDTQYF
NA,15,TRBV27,NA,TRBJ2-3,CASSQWTGSTDTQYF
NA,15,TRBV4-1,NA,TRBJ1-2,CASSQGQGPSYGYTF
few,14,TRBV7-6,TRBD2,TRBJ2-5,CASSRSGTQETQYF
NA,13,TRBV18,NA,TRBJ1-2,CASSPDKGQSYTF
few,13,TRBV5-5,NA,TRBJ1-6,CASSLSQGDPLHF
NA,15,TRBV7-3,NA,TRBJ2-3,CASSATSIGTDTQYF
NA,15,TRBV24-1,TRBD1,TRBJ1-1,CATRLGQSMNTEAFF
once,15,TRBV27,TRBD2,TRBJ2-2,CASSLLAGGTGELFF
NA,14,TRBV4-1,TRBD1,TRBJ2-7,CASSPGQGTYEQYF
NA,17,TRBV9,NA,TRBJ1-5,CASSTRVGEYSNQPQHF
once,15,TRBV5-1,TRBD2,TRBJ2-7,CASSLTSGVAYEQYF